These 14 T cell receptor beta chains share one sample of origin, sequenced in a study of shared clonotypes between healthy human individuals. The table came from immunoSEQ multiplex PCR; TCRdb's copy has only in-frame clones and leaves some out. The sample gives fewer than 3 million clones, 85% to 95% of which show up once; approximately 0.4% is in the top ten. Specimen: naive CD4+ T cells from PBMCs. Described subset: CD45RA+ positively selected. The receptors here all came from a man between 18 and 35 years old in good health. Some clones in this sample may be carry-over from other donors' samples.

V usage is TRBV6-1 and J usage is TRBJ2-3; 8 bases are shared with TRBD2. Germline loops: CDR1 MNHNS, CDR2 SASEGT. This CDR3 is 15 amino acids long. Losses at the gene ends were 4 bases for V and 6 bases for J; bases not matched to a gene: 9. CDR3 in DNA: TGTGCCAGCAGTGGCCAGCGGGAGCCAGCGGATACGCAGTATTTT. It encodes CASSGQREPADTQYF.

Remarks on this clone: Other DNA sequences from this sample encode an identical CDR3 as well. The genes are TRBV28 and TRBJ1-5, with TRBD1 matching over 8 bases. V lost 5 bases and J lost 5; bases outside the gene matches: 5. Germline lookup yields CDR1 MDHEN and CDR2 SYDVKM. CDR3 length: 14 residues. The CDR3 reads CASSQTGGYQPQHF. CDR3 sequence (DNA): TGTGCCAGCAGTCAAACAGGGGGGTATCAGCCCCAGCATTTT.

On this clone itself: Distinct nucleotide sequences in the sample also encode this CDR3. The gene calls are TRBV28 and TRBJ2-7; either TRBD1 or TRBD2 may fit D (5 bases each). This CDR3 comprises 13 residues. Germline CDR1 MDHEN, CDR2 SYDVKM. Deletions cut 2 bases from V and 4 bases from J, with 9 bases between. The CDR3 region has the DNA TGTGCCAGCAGTTTAGGGGGACCTTACGAGCAGTACTTC. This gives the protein CASSLGGPYEQYF.

CDR3 sequence reads: CASSLGTGGVGELFF. CDR3 nucleotide sequence: TGCGCCAGCAGCTTGGGGACAGGGGGTGTCGGGGAGCTGTTTTTT. This chain connects TRBV5-1 to TRBJ2-2, with 10 bases identical to TRBD1. The junction had 3 bases not matched to a gene; V was cut back by 0 bases and J by 7 bases. Germline CDR1 SGHRS, CDR2 YFSETQ. This CDR3 is built from 15 residues.

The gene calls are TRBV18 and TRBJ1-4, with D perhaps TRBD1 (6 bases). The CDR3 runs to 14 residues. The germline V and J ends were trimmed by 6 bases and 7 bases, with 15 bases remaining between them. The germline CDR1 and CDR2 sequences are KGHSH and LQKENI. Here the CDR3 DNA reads TGTGCCAGCTCGCGCAGTGGGGGCGTTGAAAAACTGTTTTTT. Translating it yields CASSRSGGVEKLFF.

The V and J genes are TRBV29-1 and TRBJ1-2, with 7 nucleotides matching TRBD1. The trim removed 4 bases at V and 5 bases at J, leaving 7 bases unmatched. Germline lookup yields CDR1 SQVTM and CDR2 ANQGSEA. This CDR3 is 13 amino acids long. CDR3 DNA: TGCAGCGTTGCCGGCAGGGGGGATTATGGCTACACCTTC. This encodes CSVAGRGDYGYTF.

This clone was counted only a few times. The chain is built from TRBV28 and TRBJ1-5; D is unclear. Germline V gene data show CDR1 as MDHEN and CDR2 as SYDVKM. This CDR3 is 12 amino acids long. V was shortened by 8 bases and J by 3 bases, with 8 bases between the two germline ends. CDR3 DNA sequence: TGTGCCAGCGGCAGCCCCAATCAGCCCCAGCATTTT. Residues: CASGSPNQPQHF.

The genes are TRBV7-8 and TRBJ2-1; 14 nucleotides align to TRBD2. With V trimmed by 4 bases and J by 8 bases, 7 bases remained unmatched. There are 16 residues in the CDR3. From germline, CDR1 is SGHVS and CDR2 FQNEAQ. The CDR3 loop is CASSSPGLAGDHEQFF. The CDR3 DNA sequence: TGTGCCAGCAGCTCCCCGGGACTAGCGGGAGATCATGAGCAGTTCTTC.

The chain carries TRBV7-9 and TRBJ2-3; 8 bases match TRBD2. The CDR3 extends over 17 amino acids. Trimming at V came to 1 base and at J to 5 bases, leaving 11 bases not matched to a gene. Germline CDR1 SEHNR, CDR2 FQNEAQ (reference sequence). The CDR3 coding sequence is TGTGCCAGCAGCTTAGATCGTACAGCGGGAGTTGTAGATACGCAGTATTTT. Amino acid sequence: CASSLDRTAGVVDTQYF. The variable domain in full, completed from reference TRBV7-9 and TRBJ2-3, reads DTGVSQNPRHKITKRGQNVTFRCDPISEHNRLYWYRQTLGQGPEFLTYFQNEAQLEKSRLLSDRFSAERPKGSFSTLEIQRTEQGDSAMYLCASSLDRTAGVVDTQYFGPGTRLTVL.

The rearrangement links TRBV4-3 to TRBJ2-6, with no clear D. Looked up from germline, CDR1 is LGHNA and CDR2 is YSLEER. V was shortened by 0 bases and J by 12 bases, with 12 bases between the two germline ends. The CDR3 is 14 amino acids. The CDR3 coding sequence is TGCGCCAGCAGCCAAGATCTGGCCCCAAGCGTCCTGACTTTC. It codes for CASSQDLAPSVLTF.

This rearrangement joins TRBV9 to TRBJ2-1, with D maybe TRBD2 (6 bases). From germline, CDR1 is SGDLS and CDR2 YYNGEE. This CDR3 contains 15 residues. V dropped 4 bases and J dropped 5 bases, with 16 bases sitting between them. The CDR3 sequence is CASSPGGEADNEQFF. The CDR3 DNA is TGTGCCAGCAGCCCAGGCGGGGAGGCAGACAATGAGCAGTTCTTC.

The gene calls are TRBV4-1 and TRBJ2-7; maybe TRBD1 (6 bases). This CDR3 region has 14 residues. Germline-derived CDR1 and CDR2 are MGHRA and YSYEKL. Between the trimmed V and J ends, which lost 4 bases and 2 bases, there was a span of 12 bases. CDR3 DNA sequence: TGCGCCAGCAGCCGACAGGAGGACACCTACGAGCAGTACTTC. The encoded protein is CASSRQEDTYEQYF.

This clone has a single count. The CDR3 coding sequence is TGTGCCAGCAGCCAAGTGGTGGCTAGCGGGGGGATTAGCTCCTACAATGAGCAGTTCTTC. Translated, it gives CASSQVVASGGISSYNEQFF. J is TRBJ2-1 and V is TRBV4-2; 11 bases map to TRBD2. CDR1 and CDR2 (germline): LGHNA, YNFKEQ. CDR3 length: 20 residues. J was trimmed by 0 bases and V by 1 base; bases with no gene match: 11.

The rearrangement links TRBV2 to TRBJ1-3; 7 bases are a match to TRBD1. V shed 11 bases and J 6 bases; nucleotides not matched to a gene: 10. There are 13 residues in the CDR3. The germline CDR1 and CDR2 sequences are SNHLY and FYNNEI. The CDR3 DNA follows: TGTGCCGGCCAGACAGGGCAAGAAAACACCATATATTTT. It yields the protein CAGQTGQENTIYF.